Sequencing of this T cell receptor (beta chain) was carried out in a study of shared clonotypes between healthy human individuals. In its sample, this clone was seen a few times. The antigen is not known. General study points: Larger richness was generally estimated for naive than memory subsets.

J gave up 1 base and V 4 bases, and 5 bases lay outside the gene matches. CDR1 and CDR2 from the germline V gene are LGHNA and YNFKEQ. This CDR3 region has 15 residues. Data came from immunoSEQ multiplex PCR; TCRdb stores just in-frame clones and leaves some out. The data show 1 million to 1.2 million clones, with 70% to 85% seen just once and 0.85% to 1% held by the top ten. V is TRBV4-2 and J is TRBJ1-1, with TRBD1 identical over 8 bases. The TCR was taken from a man between 18 and 35 years old in good health. Some clones in this sample may be carry-over from other donors' samples. The sample was memory CD4+ T cells from PBMCs. Regarding subset: CD45RA-negative fraction. The chain's CDR3 is CASSLGQGQNTEAFF. The CDR3 DNA is TGTGCCAGCAGCCTTGGACAGGGCCAGAACACTGAAGCTTTCTTT.